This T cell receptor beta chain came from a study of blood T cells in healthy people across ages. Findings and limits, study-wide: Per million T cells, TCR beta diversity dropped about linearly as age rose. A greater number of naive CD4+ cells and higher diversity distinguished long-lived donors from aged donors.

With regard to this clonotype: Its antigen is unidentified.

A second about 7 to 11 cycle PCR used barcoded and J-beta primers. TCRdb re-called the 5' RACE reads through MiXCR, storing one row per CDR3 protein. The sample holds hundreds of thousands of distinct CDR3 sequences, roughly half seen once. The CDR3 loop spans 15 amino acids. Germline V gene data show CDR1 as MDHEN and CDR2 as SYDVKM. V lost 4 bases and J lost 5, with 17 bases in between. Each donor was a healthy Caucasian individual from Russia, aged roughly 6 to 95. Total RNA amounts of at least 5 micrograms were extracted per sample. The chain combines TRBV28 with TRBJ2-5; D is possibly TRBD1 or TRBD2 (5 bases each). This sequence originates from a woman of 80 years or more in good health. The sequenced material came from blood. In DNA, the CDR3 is TGTGCCAGCAGTTCCCTGGGGCAGGGAGTGGAGACCCAGTACTTC. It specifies CASSSLGQGVETQYF.